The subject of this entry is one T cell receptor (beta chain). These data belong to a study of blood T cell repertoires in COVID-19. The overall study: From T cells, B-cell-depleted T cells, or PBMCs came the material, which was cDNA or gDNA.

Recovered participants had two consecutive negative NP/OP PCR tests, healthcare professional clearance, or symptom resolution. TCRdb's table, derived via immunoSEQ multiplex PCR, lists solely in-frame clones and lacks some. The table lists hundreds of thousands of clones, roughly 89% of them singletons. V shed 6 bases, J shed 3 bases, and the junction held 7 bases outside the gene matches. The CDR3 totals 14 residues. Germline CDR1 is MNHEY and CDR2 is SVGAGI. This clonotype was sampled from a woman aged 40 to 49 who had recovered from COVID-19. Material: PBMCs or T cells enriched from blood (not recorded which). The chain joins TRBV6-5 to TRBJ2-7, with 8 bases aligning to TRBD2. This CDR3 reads CASRRAGELYEQYF. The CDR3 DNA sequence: TGTGCCAGCAGGCGAGCGGGGGAACTCTACGAGCAGTACTTC.